This is a list of T cell receptor beta chains from one sample in a study of T cell responses to AZD1222 COVID-19 vaccine. The protocol was immunoSEQ multiplex PCR, while the TCRdb copy is restricted to in-frame clones and leaves out a portion. The sample has roughly 120,000 clones, about nine tenths seen once; the top ten hold over 15%. Material: peripheral blood, obtained on day 0 of MenACWY control vaccination. These receptors originate from an adult in good health. The CDR3 runs from the conserved cysteine through the conserved F or W. Each record gives: J gene, V gene, D gene, clone size, CDR3 DNA, CDR3 protein. D genes are given only for firm matches. Size values are once, few and many counts, or a class for expanded clones, and some rows have none.

TRBJ2-7,TRBV30,TRBD1,.,TGTGCCTGGGCTTCGGACAGGGGAACCTACGAGCAGTACTTC,CAWASDRGTYEQYF
TRBJ1-1,TRBV5-4,.,.,TGTGCCAGCAGCCCCCCTGGGGGAAATACTGAAGCTTTCTTT,CASSPPGGNTEAFF
TRBJ1-6,TRBV6-1,.,.,TGTGCCAGCAGTGAATTCCCCAAGAATTCACCCCTCCACTTT,CASSEFPKNSPLHF
TRBJ2-1,TRBV3-1/TRBV3-2,.,.,TGTGCCAGCAGCTACCGTCCCAATGAGCAGTTCTTC,CASSYRPNEQFF
TRBJ1-4,TRBV5-4,TRBD1,.,TGTGCCAGCAGCCTACAGGGGAGGGATGAAAAACTGTTTTTT,CASSLQGRDEKLFF
TRBJ2-7,TRBV6-5,TRBD2,.,TGTGCCACCTCCACCGGGACTATCTACGAGCAGTACTTC,CATSTGTIYEQYF
TRBJ1-6,TRBV10-3,.,.,TGTGCCAACCAGGGAGGGTATGCTTCACCCCTCCACTTT,CANQGGYASPLHF
TRBJ2-7,TRBV5-5,TRBD1,few,TGTGCCAGCAGCGGGCTGCCCGGGACAGGGTCTTACGAGCAGTACTTC,CASSGLPGTGSYEQYF
TRBJ1-1,TRBV5-1,.,.,TGCGCCAGCAGCTTGGTCCCAGGGTGGAACACTGAAGCTTTCTTT,CASSLVPGWNTEAFF
TRBJ2-1,TRBV18,TRBD1,.,TGTGCCAGCTCATCACAGGGGGACGGGCGTTTCAATGAGCAGTTCTTC,CASSSQGDGRFNEQFF
TRBJ2-7,TRBV7-9,.,.,TGTGCCAGCAGCTTCCCCCCCGCAGGATCCAGCTCCTACGAGCAGTACTTC,CASSFPPAGSSSYEQYF
TRBJ1-1,TRBV6-5,.,.,TGTGCCAGCAGTTATCGACGGTGGGACACTGAAGCTTTCTTT,CASSYRRWDTEAFF
TRBJ2-1,TRBV4-1,TRBD2,.,TGCGCCAGCAGCCAAGATCTGGCTAGCGGGAAGAGCTCCTACAATGAGCAGTTCTTC,CASSQDLASGKSSYNEQFF
TRBJ2-1,TRBV5-5,TRBD2,.,TGTGCCAGCAGCCCGGGACTAGCGTTTGAGCAGTTCTTC,CASSPGLAFEQFF
TRBJ1-2,TRBV12-1,.,.,TGTGCCAGCAGCTTTGAGGAGGGGGCGACTGTAAATGGCTACACCTTC,CASSFEEGATVNGYTF
TRBJ2-7,TRBV7-9,.,.,TGTGCCAGCAGCCGGGCCGGCAGAGCCTCCTACGAGCAGTACTTC,CASSRAGRASYEQYF
TRBJ2-7,TRBV18,TRBD1,.,TGTGCCAGCTCACCAGTAGGTGACAGGGGGCACTACGAGCAGTACTTC,CASSPVGDRGHYEQYF
TRBJ2-5,TRBV28,.,.,TGTGCCAGCAGCTTGTTGGCTAGCCAAAAGGGGGAGACCCAGTACTTC,CASSLLASQKGETQYF
TRBJ2-1,TRBV11-2,.,.,TGTGCCAGCAGCTTTGACCAGGGGCGCGAGGAGTTCTTC,CASSFDQGREEFF
TRBJ1-5,TRBV7-2,.,few,TGTGCCAGCAGCTTCCGGGGCCGCAGGCAGCCCCAGCATTTT,CASSFRGRRQPQHF
TRBJ2-1,TRBV23-1,TRBD2,.,TGCGCCAGCAGTCCGCGGACTAGCGGGAGGGCTAATCAGCTTGCTGAGCAGTTCTTC,CASSPRTSGRANQLAEQFF
TRBJ1-6,TRBV5-1,TRBD1,.,TGCGCCAGCAGCCCAGGGACAGGGGATAGGTCACCCCTCCACTTT,CASSPGTGDRSPLHF